The 10 T cell receptor beta chains listed next were all sequenced from one sample in a study of blood T cell repertoires in COVID-19. Profiled with immunoSEQ multiplex PCR; TCRdb holds only in-frame clones, not every one. The table includes about 200,000 clones, about nine tenths detected once. The material sequenced was peripheral blood. Source of these receptors: a man younger than 35 with active or convalescent COVID-19.

The chain combines TRBV6-5 with TRBJ2-7; 9 bases are shared with TRBD2. The CDR3 is 16 residues long. The V segment lost 0 bases and the J segment 2 bases; nucleotides outside the gene matches: 5. In germline, CDR1 is MNHEY, CDR2 SVGAGI. This CDR3 is CASSYSTSGDPYEQYF. CDR3 bases: TGTGCCAGCAGTTACTCGACTAGCGGCGACCCCTACGAGCAGTACTTC.

The J gene is TRBJ1-2, the V gene TRBV28; 8 positions match TRBD1. The V gene end was trimmed by 7 bases and the J gene end by 4 bases; junction bases not matched to a gene: 8. Germline V gene data show CDR1 as MDHEN and CDR2 as SYDVKM. The CDR3 totals 14 residues. The CDR3 sequence: CASTDRVRGYGYTF. In DNA form, the CDR3 reads TGTGCCAGCACGGACAGGGTGCGGGGCTATGGCTACACCTTC.

The genes are TRBV4-1 and TRBJ1-4; D not certain. Germline lookup yields CDR1 MGHRA and CDR2 YSYEKL. Trimming removed 1 base from V and 4 bases from J, with 7 bases in between. The CDR3 spans 14 residues. CDR3 bases: TGCGCCAGCAGCCAAGTGCCCGGTAATGAAAAACTGTTTTTT. It yields the protein CASSQVPGNEKLFF.

The chain joins TRBV6-5 to TRBJ2-7, with 8 bases lining up with TRBD1. V lost 4 bases and J lost 4; bases outside the gene matches: 0. CDR1 and CDR2 from the germline V gene are MNHEY and SVGAGI. The CDR3 extends over 12 amino acids. The CDR3 loop reads CASSWTGYEQYF. The CDR3 DNA sequence: TGTGCCAGCAGTTGGACAGGGTACGAGCAGTACTTC.

In DNA form, the CDR3 reads TGCAGTGCTAGTTCGAAGAGCTCCTATAATTCACCCCTCCACTTT. Translating gives CSASSKSSYNSPLHF. V usage is TRBV20-1 and J usage is TRBJ1-6; D is uncertain. V gave up 3 bases and J gave up 0 bases, with 9 bases separating them. The CDR3 extends over 15 amino acids. Per the germline V gene, CDR1 is DFQATT and CDR2 is SNEGSKA (reference sequence).

The chain links TRBV30 to TRBJ2-2; 7 positions match TRBD1. Germline CDR1 and CDR2: GTSNPN and SVGIG (reference sequence). CDR3 length: 16 residues. V dropped 2 bases and J dropped 0; count of bases not matched to a gene: 6. The CDR3 sequence: CAWSKPGQSNTGELFF. Here the CDR3 DNA reads TGTGCCTGGAGTAAACCGGGACAGTCGAACACCGGGGAGCTGTTTTTT.

CDR3 residues: CASSAGQGPIWRVSPLHF. CDR3 coding DNA: TGTGCCAGCAGTGCGGGACAGGGCCCAATTTGGCGGGTTTCACCCCTCCACTTT. This chain uses TRBV6-1 with TRBJ1-6; TRBD1 agrees at 9 bases. Germline V gives CDR1 MNHNS, CDR2 SASEGT. The CDR3 has 18 amino acids. J lost 9 bases, V lost 4 bases, and 16 bases had no gene match.

The chain uses TRBV6-5 and TRBJ2-1; 10 nucleotides line up with TRBD2. After removal of 6 bases from V and 2 bases from J, the junction contained 4 bases not matched to a gene. Germline V gene lookup returns CDR1 MNHEY and CDR2 SVGAGI. The CDR3 covers 15 residues. CDR3 bases: TGTGCCAGCAGCCGGAGCGGGAGGGCCTACAATGAGCAGTTCTTC. Translation gives CASSRSGRAYNEQFF.

This clone has just a few counts. The V and J genes are TRBV9 and TRBJ1-1, with TRBD1 as a possible D gene (5 bases). In germline, CDR1 is SGDLS, CDR2 YYNGEE. This CDR3 has 13 amino acids. Trimming took 0 bases from V and 10 from J, leaving 13 bases between them. Here the CDR3 reads CASSVDTIGAAFF. DNA of the CDR3: TGTGCCAGCAGCGTAGACACCATTGGGGCAGCTTTCTTT.

V is TRBV2 and J is TRBJ1-1; D is unclear. Per germline, CDR1 SNHLY and CDR2 FYNNEI. This CDR3 spans 12 amino acids. V was pared by 4 bases and J by 7 bases, with 10 bases between. This chain's CDR3 is CASSVAEDEAFF. DNA of the CDR3: TGTGCCAGCAGTGTAGCGGAGGATGAAGCTTTCTTT.